This T cell receptor beta chain was recovered during a study of blood T cell repertoires in COVID-19. The V end was cut by 4 bases, the J end by 4 bases, with 13 bases between. In germline, CDR1 is KGHDR, CDR2 SFDVKD. The CDR3 runs 15 residues. This clone appeared a single time. The table came from immunoSEQ multiplex PCR; TCRdb's copy has only in-frame clones and leaves some out. The sample lists some 75,000 clones, 65% to 85% occurring once. The chain combines TRBV24-1 with TRBJ2-1; maybe TRBD1 (6 bases). The clonotype was recovered from a man aged 50 to 59 with COVID-19, enrolled during active disease. Sample: peripheral blood. CDR3 DNA sequence: TGTGCCACCAGTGACCCGGGACATCGTTACAATGAGCAGTTCTTC. Translation gives CATSDPGHRYNEQFF.